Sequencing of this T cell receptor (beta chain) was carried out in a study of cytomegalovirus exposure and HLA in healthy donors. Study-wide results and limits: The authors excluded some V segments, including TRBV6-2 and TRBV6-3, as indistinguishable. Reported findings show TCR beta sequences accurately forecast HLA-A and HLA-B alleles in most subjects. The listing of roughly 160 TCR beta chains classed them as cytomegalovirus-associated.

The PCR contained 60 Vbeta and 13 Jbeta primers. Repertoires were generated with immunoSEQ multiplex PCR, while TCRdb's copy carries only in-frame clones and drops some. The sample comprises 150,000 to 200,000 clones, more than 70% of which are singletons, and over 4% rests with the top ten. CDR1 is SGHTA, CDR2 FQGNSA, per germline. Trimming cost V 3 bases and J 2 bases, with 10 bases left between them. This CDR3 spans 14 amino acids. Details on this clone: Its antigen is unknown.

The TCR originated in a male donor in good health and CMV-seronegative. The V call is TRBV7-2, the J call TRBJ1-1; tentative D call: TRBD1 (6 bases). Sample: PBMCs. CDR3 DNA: TGTGCCAGCAGCTTCCTACAGGGCAACACTGAAGCTTTCTTT. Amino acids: CASSFLQGNTEAFF.